This T cell receptor beta chain comes out of a study of T cell repertoires in cytomegalovirus infection. Whole-study context: Recently identified HLA-C-restricted and well-studied HLA-B-restricted CMV epitopes were used. It was the public TCR beta signatures that indicated both CMV infection and matching HLA type. Study-level results: People with CMV and the relevant HLA were identified by cumulative public TCR beta family frequency. HLA-C-restricted CMV-specific TCR beta clonotypes were dominant in the ex vivo response.

TCRdb processed the reads anew with MiXCR; each CDR3 protein has one entry. The sample shows roughly 920,000 distinct CDR3 sequences, 30% to 40% of them seen only once. This clonotype has at least ten counts. Its antigen is not identified. The source of this sequence is a human donor in good health (CMV status not recorded). Some clones in this sample may be carry-over from other donors' samples. Sequencing was performed on cultured CD8+ T cells from PBMCs, taken from culture after CMV antigen stimulation.

The CDR3 nucleotides are TGTGCCAGCAGCTTAGATTATGGTCTCCTCTACGAGCAGTACTTC. Protein: CASSLDYGLLYEQYF. This chain uses TRBV7-6 with TRBJ2-7; no clear D. V was cut by 1 base and J by 3 bases, with 13 bases left in between. There are 15 residues in the CDR3. The germline V gene has CDR1 SGHVS and CDR2 FNYEAQ.